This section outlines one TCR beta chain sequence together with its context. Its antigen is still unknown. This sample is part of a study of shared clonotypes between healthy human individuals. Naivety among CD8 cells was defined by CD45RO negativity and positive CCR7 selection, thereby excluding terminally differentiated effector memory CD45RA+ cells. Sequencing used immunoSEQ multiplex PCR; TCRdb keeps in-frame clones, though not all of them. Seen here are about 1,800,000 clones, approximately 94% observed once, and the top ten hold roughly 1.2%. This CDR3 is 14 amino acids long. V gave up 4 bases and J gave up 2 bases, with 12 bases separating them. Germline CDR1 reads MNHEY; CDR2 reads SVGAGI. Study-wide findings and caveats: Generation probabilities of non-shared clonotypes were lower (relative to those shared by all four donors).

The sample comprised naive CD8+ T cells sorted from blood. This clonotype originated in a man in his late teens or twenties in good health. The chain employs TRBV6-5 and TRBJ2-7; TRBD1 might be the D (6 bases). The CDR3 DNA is TGTGCCAGCAGTTCAGGGGTTGGAACCTACGAGCAGTACTTC. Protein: CASSSGVGTYEQYF.